The 26 T cell receptor beta chains below all came from one sample that was sequenced in a study of shared T cell receptors in the human thymus. TCRdb's table, derived via immunoSEQ multiplex PCR, lists solely in-frame clones and lacks some. This table holds some 760,000 clones, roughly 85% found once. This sample also appeared in a second study, on human thymus T cells.

Material: thymocytes. The receptors were sampled from a girl in the first two years of life with a congenital heart defect.

This rearrangement joins TRBV14 to TRBJ2-7; possible D gene TRBD2, 5 bases. Germline CDR1 and CDR2: SGHDN and FVKESK. V lost 2 bases to trimming and J lost 4 bases, with 9 bases between them. CDR3 length: 13 residues. The DNA for the CDR3 is TGTGCCAGCAGCCAATCCGGGGTATACGAGCAGTACTTC. Its translation: CASSQSGVYEQYF.

This sequence joins TRBV28 and TRBJ1-5; possibly TRBD1 for D (6 bases). The CDR3 totals 18 residues. V lost 2 bases to trimming and J lost 0 bases, with 17 bases between them. The germline V gene has CDR1 MDHEN and CDR2 SYDVKM. For the CDR3, the DNA is TGTGCCAGCAGTTTAGATGACAGGCGCCGTTATAGCAATCAGCCCCAGCATTTT. Translation gives CASSLDDRRRYSNQPQHF.

The chain recombines TRBV10-1 with TRBJ2-7; 9 bases are a match to TRBD1. This CDR3 spans 16 amino acids. The germline gives CDR1 WNHNN, CDR2 SYGVQD (reference sequence). The V and J ends lost 6 bases and 2 bases, in that order; junction bases with no gene match: 11. This CDR3 is CASRMRGQGTTYEQYF. In DNA form, the CDR3 reads TGCGCCAGCAGAATGAGGGGACAGGGCACCACCTACGAGCAGTACTTC.

V gene TRBV2 combines with J gene TRBJ2-7; weak D call: TRBD2 (5 bases). Between the trimmed V and J ends, which lost 6 bases and 0 bases, there was a span of 15 bases. CDR1 is SNHLY and CDR2 is FYNNEI in the germline V gene. The CDR3 totals 15 residues. In nucleotides, the CDR3 is TGTGCCAGCAGCCCCGGGCCCGAGGGCTCCTACGAGCAGTACTTC. Translated, it gives CASSPGPEGSYEQYF.

CDR3 nucleotides: TGTGCCAGCTGCGAGGACAGGGTAACACCCCTCCACTTT. Its translation is CASCEDRVTPLHF. The genes are TRBV2 and TRBJ1-6; 8 positions agree with TRBD1. Germline V gives CDR1 SNHLY, CDR2 FYNNEI. With V trimmed by 8 bases and J by 11 bases, 8 bases remained unmatched. The CDR3 totals 13 residues. The full variable domain, completed using reference TRBV2 and TRBJ1-6, is EPEVTQTPSHQVTQMGQEVILRCVPISNHLYFYWYRQILGQKVEFLVSFYNNEISEKSEIFDDQFSVERPDGSNFTLKIRSTKLEDSAMYFCASCEDRVTPLHFGNGTRLTVT.

The chain uses TRBV11-1 and TRBJ2-3; 7 bases agree with TRBD1. J gave up 0 bases and V 9 bases, and 9 bases lay outside the gene matches. Germline CDR1 is SGHAT and CDR2 is FQDESV (reference sequence). The CDR3 has 15 amino acids. CDR3 bases: TGTGCCAGTAGACAGGGTTCCTCTAGCACAGATACGCAGTATTTT. This translates into CASRQGSSSTDTQYF.

The V call is TRBV7-6, the J call TRBJ1-4; tentatively, D is TRBD1 (5 bases). V lost 3 bases and J 3 bases, leaving 20 bases between the germline ends. CDR1 and CDR2 from the germline V gene are SGHVS and FNYEAQ. CDR3 length: 18 amino acids. As DNA, the CDR3 is TGTGCCAGCAGCTTTTTATATTCCCCAAGACAGCCTAATGAAAAACTGTTTTTT. It is translated as CASSFLYSPRQPNEKLFF.

The J gene is TRBJ2-2, the V gene TRBV5-1, with 7 bases aligning to TRBD1. Germline values: CDR1 SGHRS, CDR2 YFSETQ. This CDR3 spans 15 amino acids. J lost 4 bases, V lost 3 bases, and 6 bases had no gene match. In nucleotides, the CDR3 is TGCGCCAGCAGCTCGGGGACAGAAGGCACCGGGGAGCTGTTTTTT. As protein: CASSSGTEGTGELFF.

V usage is TRBV19 and J usage is TRBJ1-5; no clear D. Germline CDR1 is LNHDA and CDR2 is SQIVND (reference sequence). The CDR3 totals 18 residues. V was cut by 5 bases and J by 0 bases, with 20 bases left in between. CDR3 in amino acids: CASSPRHRRYNSNQPQHF. The CDR3 DNA is TGTGCCAGTAGTCCTCGACACCGCAGATACAATAGCAATCAGCCCCAGCATTTT.

The chain links TRBV28 to TRBJ1-1; D perhaps matches TRBD1 (5 bases). The V and J ends lost 10 bases and 6 bases respectively, with 15 bases between them. The CDR3 spans 12 residues. The germline V gene has CDR1 MDHEN and CDR2 SYDVKM. The CDR3 loop reads CATGGVDAEAFF. For the CDR3, the DNA is TGTGCCACTGGGGGGGTGGATGCTGAAGCTTTCTTT.

As regards this clone: At the DNA level, this CDR3 is encoded by other sequences in the same sample as well. The chain uses TRBV2 and TRBJ2-7; D is ambiguous. CDR1 SNHLY and CDR2 FYNNEI come from the germline V gene. CDR3 size: 11 residues. Trimming took off 4 bases at V and 4 bases at J, with 5 bases between the two ends. The CDR3 nucleotides are TGTGCCAGCAGTGCCCCTTACGAGCAGTACTTC. It codes for CASSAPYEQYF.

This chain links TRBV10-3 with TRBJ1-1, with a tentative D call TRBD1 (6 bases). V was cut by 3 bases and J by 4 bases, with 18 bases left in between. Germline CDR1 reads ENHRY; CDR2 reads SYGVKD. The CDR3 sequence is 16 residues long. The CDR3 here is CAISDRGGQEGTEAFF. Written as DNA, the CDR3 is TGTGCCATCAGTGATAGGGGGGGGCAGGAGGGCACTGAAGCTTTCTTT.

CDR3 amino acids: CASSQGVTGGVNGYTF. The CDR3 DNA reads as TGCGCCAGCAGCCAAGGGGTCACAGGGGGTGTGAATGGCTACACCTTC. The chain is built from TRBV4-3 and TRBJ1-2; 8 positions agree with TRBD1. The germline V gene has CDR1 LGHNA and CDR2 YSLEER. The length of the CDR3 is 16 residues. The V gene end was trimmed by 1 base and the J gene end by 6 bases; junction bases not matched to a gene: 10.

The V call is TRBV6-1, the J call TRBJ1-1; TRBD1 matches 10 bases. The CDR3 is made up of 15 amino acids. The junction had 9 bases not matched to a gene; V was cut back by 5 bases and J by 6 bases. Germline CDR1 is MNHNS and CDR2 is SASEGT. The CDR3 nucleotides read TGTGCCAGCAGTCATAGCCGACAGGGGGCACCTGAAGCTTTCTTT. It translates to CASSHSRQGAPEAFF.

The CDR3 sequence is CASSQERSDSNATNEKLFF. The CDR3 DNA reads TGCGCCAGCAGCCAAGAGCGTTCGGACTCTAATGCAACTAATGAAAAACTGTTTTTT. The gene calls are TRBV4-1 and TRBJ1-4; D gene ambiguous. Germline assignment: CDR1 MGHRA and CDR2 YSYEKL. The CDR3 is made up of 19 amino acids. V was shortened by 0 bases and J by 0 bases, with 17 bases between the two germline ends.

This sequence joins TRBV7-8 and TRBJ1-2; D is perhaps TRBD1 (5 bases). Trimming pared 2 bases from V and 2 bases from J, leaving 21 bases between. The V gene's germline CDR1 is SGHVS and CDR2 FQNEAQ. This CDR3 spans 18 amino acids. CDR3 residues: CASSLKLVRTPINYGYTF. The CDR3 nucleotides read TGTGCCAGCAGCTTAAAGTTAGTGAGGACACCGATAAACTATGGCTACACCTTC.

This rearrangement joins TRBV11-1 to TRBJ2-2, with TRBD1 identical over 8 bases. The J segment lost 6 bases and the V segment lost 3 bases, leaving 9 bases of the junction unmatched. Germline CDR1 SGHAT, CDR2 FQDESV (reference sequence). This CDR3 region has 16 residues. Here the CDR3 DNA reads TGTGCCAGCAGCTTTGTCAGGGGGCGTTTTGCCGGGGAGCTGTTTTTT. Translating it yields CASSFVRGRFAGELFF.

The V call is TRBV4-1, the J call TRBJ2-5; D might be TRBD2 (5 bases). Per germline, CDR1 MGHRA and CDR2 YSYEKL. V gave up 0 bases and J gave up 1 base, with 18 bases separating them. This CDR3 comprises 18 residues. In DNA form, the CDR3 reads TGCGCCAGCAGCCAAGATCCGGTTTTGTCGGGGATCCAAGAGACCCAGTACTTC. It translates to CASSQDPVLSGIQETQYF.

For the CDR3, the DNA is TGTGCCAGCAGTGAAGCGCTTCGGCGGGGTCAAGAGACCCAGTACTTC. Protein product: CASSEALRRGQETQYF. The chain couples TRBV2 to TRBJ2-5, with a possible D match to TRBD2 (6 bases). The CDR3 length is 16 residues. Trimming cost V 0 bases and J 2 bases, with 13 bases left between them. Germline CDR1 and CDR2: SNHLY and FYNNEI.

This chain links TRBV12-5 with TRBJ1-2; the D gene is possibly TRBD1 (5 bases). CDR3 length equals 15 residues. The germline V and J ends were trimmed by 7 bases and 5 bases, with 20 bases remaining between them. CDR1 is LGHNT, CDR2 FRNRAP, per germline. CDR3 region: CASAIHPYRRYGYTF. The CDR3 nucleotides are TGTGCTAGTGCCATACACCCCTACAGGAGATATGGCTACACCTTC.

The chain recombines TRBV28 with TRBJ2-7; TRBD2 might be the D (6 bases). Trimming stripped 3 bases from V and 3 bases from J, with 21 bases between. The CDR3 is 17 amino acids. From germline, CDR1 is MDHEN and CDR2 SYDVKM. The CDR3 is CASSFGCGARGNYEQYF. DNA for the CDR3: TGTGCCAGCAGTTTCGGTTGTGGGGCTCGGGGGAACTACGAGCAGTACTTC. Full variable domain (outside the CDR3, taken from reference TRBV28 and TRBJ2-7): DVKVTQSSRYLVKRTGEKVFLECVQDMDHENMFWYRQDPGLGLRLIYFSYDVKMKEKGDIPEGYSVSREKKERFSLILESASTNQTSMYLCASSFGCGARGNYEQYFGPGTRLTVT.

Only one count was recorded for this clone. The rearrangement uses TRBV7-9 and TRBJ1-2, with 9 bases lining up with TRBD1. The V gene's germline CDR1 is SEHNR and CDR2 FQNEAQ (reference sequence). CDR3 length equals 12 residues. Trimming cost V 10 bases and J 4 bases; bases outside gene matches: 4. CDR3 region: CATGDRVYGYTF. DNA for the CDR3: TGTGCCACCGGGGACAGGGTCTATGGCTACACCTTC.

V is TRBV14 and J is TRBJ1-6; 8 bases map to TRBD1. CDR3 length equals 16 residues. V was pared by 2 bases and J by 5 bases, with 5 bases of the junction left unmatched. Germline V gene data show CDR1 as SGHDN and CDR2 as FVKESK. The chain's CDR3 is CASSQTSGQDNSPLHF. Written as DNA, the CDR3 is TGTGCCAGCAGCCAAACGTCGGGACAGGATAATTCACCCCTCCACTTT.

The V and J genes are TRBV28 and TRBJ2-4; the D gene is possibly TRBD1 (6 bases). CDR1 MDHEN and CDR2 SYDVKM come from the germline V gene. V dropped 3 bases and J dropped 10 bases, with 7 bases sitting between them. There are 11 residues in the CDR3. This CDR3 reads CASSFQGIQYF. The CDR3 coding sequence is TGTGCCAGCAGTTTTCAGGGGATTCAGTACTTC.

The J gene is TRBJ2-2, the V gene TRBV19, with D possibly matching TRBD2 (7 bases). Trimming took 7 bases from V and 0 from J, leaving 15 bases between them. The CDR3 totals 16 residues. CDR1 and CDR2 (germline): LNHDA, SQIVND (reference sequence). DNA of the CDR3: TGTGCCAGTACCTCAAGGGGGGGTTCGAACACCGGGGAGCTGTTTTTT. Its translation is CASTSRGGSNTGELFF.

The CDR3 protein is CASSFPFPGQGLNGGYTF. The CDR3, as DNA: TGCGCCAGCAGCTTCCCCTTCCCGGGACAGGGCTTAAACGGAGGCTACACCTTC. The genes are TRBV5-1 and TRBJ1-2, with 9 bases identical to TRBD1. Trimming cost V 2 bases and J 8 bases; bases outside gene matches: 19. Germline V lookup: CDR1 SGHRS, CDR2 YFSETQ. The CDR3 has 18 residues.